One sample yielded the 27 T cell receptor beta chains listed below, sequenced in a study of response to subunit inactivated influenza vaccine. Via MiXCR, TCRdb re-called the RT-PCR reads, giving one row per CDR3 protein. The sample lists about 540,000 distinct CDR3 sequences, less than 25% seen once, with approximately 3% in the top ten. Another study also made use of these data, one on T cells expressing NK-cell markers. That source notes: In generating TCR beta cDNA, 5'RACE template switching with UMIs was used.

This material consisted of CD4+ T cells sorted from PBMCs, taken 12 days after vaccination. These receptors all stem from a man aged 50-59 years who received an inactivated influenza vaccine.

This clonotype showed up just a few times. The V and J genes are TRBV7-3 and TRBJ2-1; 10 positions agree with TRBD2. Germline V gene sequence: CDR1 SGHTA, CDR2 FQGTGA. The length of the CDR3 is 17 residues. The ends lost 1 base at V and 7 bases at J; junction bases unmatched: 10. CDR3 loop: CASSLIPLAGDGNEQFF. CDR3 sequence (DNA): TGTGCCAGCAGCTTAATCCCCCTAGCGGGAGATGGGAATGAGCAGTTCTTC.

In DNA, the CDR3 is TGTGCCAGCAGTATCCGGGCCACTGAAGCTTTCTTT. It translates to CASSIRATEAFF. This rearrangement joins TRBV12-3 or TRBV12-4 to TRBJ1-1; D is unclear. This CDR3 has 12 amino acids. Trimming took off 5 bases at V and 4 bases at J, with 8 bases between the two ends.

This sequence joins TRBV12-3 or TRBV12-4 and TRBJ2-1; D gene unclear. With 3 bases removed from V and 5 bases from J, the gap between germline ends came to 8 bases. The CDR3 spans 13 residues. The CDR3 DNA reads as TGTGCCAGCAGTTTTAGCAGCGACAATGAGCAGTTCTTC. Translating gives CASSFSSDNEQFF.

The rearrangement uses TRBV10-3 and TRBJ1-2, with TRBD1 matching over 7 bases. The CDR3 contains 12 residues. The germline V gene has CDR1 ENHRY and CDR2 SYGVKD. J gave up 4 bases and V 4 bases, and 0 bases lay outside the gene matches. CDR3 residues: CAISGDSYGYTF. As DNA, the CDR3 is TGTGCCATCAGTGGGGACAGCTATGGCTACACCTTC.

The V and J genes are TRBV20-1 and TRBJ2-5; 9 nucleotides match TRBD1. The CDR3 is made up of 15 amino acids. V shed 2 bases, J shed 5 bases, and the junction held 9 bases outside the gene matches. From germline, CDR1 is DFQATT and CDR2 SNEGSKA (reference sequence). The CDR3 loop reads CSARLGGTGIETQYF. In nucleotides, the CDR3 is TGCAGTGCTAGATTAGGGGGGACAGGGATCGAGACCCAGTACTTC.

This clonotype occurred a few times. The chain couples TRBV6-2 or TRBV6-3 to TRBJ2-1; D is perhaps TRBD2 (5 bases). The ends were cut back, 1 base at V and 0 bases at J, with 13 bases in the middle. This CDR3 comprises 17 residues. Germline lookup yields CDR1 MNHEY and CDR2 SVGEGT. For the CDR3, the DNA is TGTGCCAGCAGTTACTTATATTTAGCGAGCTCCTACAATGAGCAGTTCTTC. The encoded protein is CASSYLYLASSYNEQFF.

This rearrangement joins TRBV29-1 to TRBJ2-1; D remains unclear. V was pared by 0 bases and J by 0 bases, with 6 bases between. The CDR3 sequence is 14 residues long. CDR1 and CDR2 (germline): SQVTM, ANQGSEA. CDR3 in amino acids: CSVEDFLSYNEQFF. The DNA of the CDR3 is TGCAGCGTTGAAGATTTTCTCTCCTACAATGAGCAGTTCTTC.

This clonotype was seen a handful of times. The CDR3 is CASSDYGTSYTDTQYF. CDR3 in DNA: TGTGCCAGCAGCGATTATGGGACTAGCTACACAGATACGCAGTATTTT. This sequence joins TRBV7-2 and TRBJ2-3; 9 bases are shared with TRBD2. This CDR3 has 16 amino acids. Per germline, CDR1 SGHTA and CDR2 FQGNSA. Unmatched junction bases numbered 8, after V lost 5 bases and J lost 2 bases.

The gene calls are TRBV21-1 and TRBJ2-1; TRBD1, the D gene given by the table, was not confirmed from the DNA. TRBV21-1 is recorded as a pseudogene. This CDR3 contains 15 residues. The CDR3 loop reads CASSKEGGSYNEQFF. In nucleotides, the CDR3 is TGTGCCAGCAGCAAAGAAGGGGGGAGTTACAATGAGCAGTTCTTC.

This sequence joins TRBV6-1 and TRBJ1-2, with TRBD1 as a possible D gene (6 bases). CDR1 is MNHNS, CDR2 SASEGT, per germline. The CDR3 has 13 amino acids. Trimming left V 7 bases short and J 0 bases short, with 9 bases between. CDR3 region: CASKTGSNYGYTF. DNA of the CDR3: TGTGCCAGCAAAACAGGGTCTAACTATGGCTACACCTTC.

The rearrangement links TRBV5-5 to TRBJ2-7, with 10 bases identical to TRBD2. Unmatched junction bases numbered 6, after V lost 4 bases and J lost 2 bases. CDR1 SGHKS and CDR2 YYEKEE come from the germline V gene (reference sequence). The CDR3 consists of 15 residues. CDR3 protein: CASSQVAGGAYEQYF. CDR3 nucleotides: TGTGCCAGCAGCCAAGTAGCGGGGGGCGCCTACGAGCAGTACTTC. The full variable domain, its missing parts supplied by reference TRBV5-5 and TRBJ2-7, is DAGVTQSPTHLIKTRGQQVTLRCSPISGHKSVSWYQQVLGQGPQFIFQYYEKEERGRGNFPDRFSARQFPNYSSELNVNALLLGDSALYLCASSQVAGGAYEQYFGPGTRLTVT.

The chain has TRBV28 and TRBJ1-2; 8 nucleotides match TRBD1. V dropped 5 bases and J dropped 3; count of bases not matched to a gene: 11. This CDR3 is 16 amino acids long. Germline lookup yields CDR1 MDHEN and CDR2 SYDVKM. The CDR3 reads CASSDPGGAFHYGYTF. CDR3 sequence (DNA): TGTGCCAGCAGTGACCCAGGGGGCGCGTTCCACTATGGCTACACCTTC.

The J gene is TRBJ2-5, the V gene TRBV20-1, with 9 bases aligning to TRBD2. CDR1 is DFQATT and CDR2 is SNEGSKA in the germline V gene (reference sequence). CDR3 length: 15 amino acids. The V gene end was trimmed by 3 bases and the J gene end by 5 bases; junction bases not matched to a gene: 10. CDR3 sequence: CSARRASGIGETQYF. The CDR3 DNA reads as TGCAGTGCTAGGCGGGCTAGCGGGATCGGGGAGACCCAGTACTTC.

V gene TRBV28 combines with J gene TRBJ1-2; 7 bases map to TRBD1. CDR1 MDHEN and CDR2 SYDVKM come from the germline V gene. CDR3 length: 13 amino acids. With 6 bases clipped from V and 9 bases from J, the junction kept 10 bases outside the gene matches. The chain's CDR3 is CASSLDRGRSYTF. CDR3 nucleotide sequence: TGTGCCAGCAGCTTGGATAGGGGGCGTAGCTACACCTTC.

In this sample, this clonotype turned up a few times. The chain employs TRBV20-1 and TRBJ1-2; D gene ambiguous. Trimming removed 2 bases at V and 0 bases at J, with 7 bases between. The CDR3 totals 13 residues. Germline values: CDR1 DFQATT, CDR2 SNEGSKA (reference sequence). The CDR3 DNA follows: TGCAGTGCTAGACCGACAACTAACTATGGCTACACCTTC. This sequence encodes CSARPTTNYGYTF.

V is TRBV6-2 or TRBV6-3 and J is TRBJ2-7; D remains unclear. This CDR3 has 12 residues. V lost 5 bases to trimming and J lost 4 bases, with 9 bases between them. Germline V gene sequence: CDR1 MNHEY, CDR2 SVGEGT. In DNA form, the CDR3 reads TGTGCCAGCAGTAAATACATATACGAGCAGTACTTC. This gives the protein CASSKYIYEQYF.

This clonotype appeared a few times. The chain links TRBV4-3 to TRBJ1-2, with D perhaps matching TRBD1 (5 bases). The V and J ends lost 1 base and 4 bases respectively, with 16 bases between them. This CDR3 has 16 residues. CDR1 is LGHNA, CDR2 YSLEER, per germline. CDR3 in amino acids: CASSQGPGQEPYGYTF. In DNA form, the CDR3 reads TGCGCCAGCAGCCAAGGGCCAGGGCAGGAACCCTATGGCTACACCTTC.

J is TRBJ1-2 and V is TRBV3-1; a possible D gene is TRBD1 (6 bases). The V gene's germline CDR1 is LGHDT and CDR2 YNNKEL (reference sequence). This CDR3 region has 14 residues. V was trimmed by 5 bases and J by 2 bases, leaving 12 bases between them. The CDR3: CASSFRDINYGYTF. The CDR3 nucleotides read TGTGCCAGCAGCTTCCGGGACATCAACTATGGCTACACCTTC.

The rearrangement links TRBV28 to TRBJ1-5; the D is unclear. CDR3 size: 15 residues. Germline CDR1 and CDR2: MDHEN and SYDVKM. V lost 5 bases, J lost 0 bases, and 11 bases lay in between. The CDR3 loop is CASSGPYHSNQPQHF. As DNA, the CDR3 is TGTGCCAGCAGTGGGCCCTACCATAGCAATCAGCCCCAGCATTTT.

The CDR3 reads CASSVNRDRGEKLFF. CDR3 nucleotides: TGTGCCAGCAGCGTGAACCGGGACCGTGGTGAAAAACTGTTTTTT. V usage is TRBV9 and J usage is TRBJ1-4; D is perhaps TRBD1 (5 bases). The CDR3 is made up of 15 amino acids. V shed 2 bases and J shed 7 bases, with 15 bases lying between them. The germline V gene has CDR1 SGDLS and CDR2 YYNGEE.

This clonotype was counted at least ten times. The chain carries TRBV14 and TRBJ2-5; 10 nucleotides match TRBD1. Germline CDR1 and CDR2: SGHDN and FVKESK. After removal of 4 bases from V and 4 bases from J, the junction contained 0 bases not matched to a gene. The length of the CDR3 is 13 residues. CDR3 DNA sequence: TGTGCCAGCAGCCGGGACAGGGGAGAGACCCAGTACTTC. This translates into CASSRDRGETQYF.

At least ten counts were recorded for this clonotype. The chain is built from TRBV4-1 and TRBJ2-7; 7 nucleotides line up with TRBD1. The CDR3 sequence is 15 residues long. Looked up from germline, CDR1 is MGHRA and CDR2 is YSYEKL. V gave up 3 bases and J gave up 3 bases; unmatched junction bases: 8. This CDR3 reads CASSHQDRADYEQYF. CDR3 nucleotides: TGCGCCAGCAGCCACCAAGACAGGGCCGACTACGAGCAGTACTTC.

V gene TRBV4-3 combines with J gene TRBJ2-7, with a possible D match to TRBD1 (5 bases). Deletions cut 1 base from V and 0 bases from J, with 10 bases between. The CDR3 consists of 15 residues. Germline V gives CDR1 LGHNA, CDR2 YSLEER. Here the CDR3 reads CASSQVQGSSYEQYF. The CDR3 nucleotides read TGCGCCAGCAGCCAAGTTCAGGGTAGCTCCTACGAGCAGTACTTC.

With respect to this clonotype: The missing conserved phenylalanine or tryptophan at the end of this CDR3 makes a read error likely. This chain joins TRBV11-1 and TRBJ2-1; 10 bases match TRBD2. The V segment lost 2 bases and the J segment 6 bases; nucleotides outside the gene matches: 13. This CDR3 contains 18 residues. Germline assignment: CDR1 SGHAT and CDR2 FQDESV (reference sequence). The CDR3 DNA is TGTGCCAGCAGCTTAAGATCAAGCGGGAGGGCCTTATCCAATGAGCAGTTCTAC. Its translation is CASSLRSSGRALSNEQFY.

This clonotype was seen at least ten times. V gene TRBV12-3 or TRBV12-4 combines with J gene TRBJ2-3, with 11 bases aligning to TRBD2. The CDR3 sequence is 15 residues long. The junction had 1 base not matched to a gene; V was cut back by 1 base and J by 4 bases. The CDR3 nucleotides read TGTGCCAGCAGTTTAGATAGCGGGGGGGCAGATACGCAGTATTTT. It yields the protein CASSLDSGGADTQYF.

There are a few counts of this clonotype. The V and J genes are TRBV4-2 and TRBJ2-3, with D perhaps TRBD1 or TRBD2 (6 bases each). The germline V and J ends were trimmed by 3 bases and 4 bases, with 20 bases remaining between them. The CDR3 spans 17 residues. CDR1 LGHNA and CDR2 YNFKEQ come from the germline V gene. As DNA, the CDR3 is TGTGCCAGCAGCCAGAGAATAGCGGAAAGGGGGTCAGATACGCAGTATTTT. Amino acids: CASSQRIAERGSDTQYF.

A few counts support this clonotype. The V gene is TRBV7-9, the J gene TRBJ1-5; 9 bases are shared with TRBD1. Trimming cost V 0 bases and J 4 bases; bases outside gene matches: 4. The CDR3 loop spans 16 amino acids. CDR1 SEHNR and CDR2 FQNEAQ come from the germline V gene (reference sequence). The CDR3 coding sequence is TGTGCCAGCAGCTTAGCTCGGACAGGGGATAATCAGCCCCAGCATTTT. Its translation is CASSLARTGDNQPQHF. Together with reference TRBV7-9 and TRBJ1-5, the CDR3 gives the full variable domain: DTGVSQNPRHKITKRGQNVTFRCDPISEHNRLYWYRQTLGQGPEFLTYFQNEAQLEKSRLLSDRFSAERPKGSFSTLEIQRTEQGDSAMYLCASSLARTGDNQPQHFGDGTRLSIL.